This passage covers 17 T cell receptor beta chains from one sample sequenced in a study of preoperative IRX-2 immunotherapy in early breast cancer. This sample's treatment: preoperative locoregional IRX-2 cytokine immunotherapy. Assay used: immunoSEQ multiplex PCR; TCRdb lists only in-frame clones, some missing. The sample has approximately 27,000 clones, roughly four fifths seen once; the top ten hold 1% to 1.5%. The input for sequencing was lymph node tissue, taken after IRX-2 immunotherapy. The receptors here all came from a human donor with breast cancer.

The chain is built from TRBV5-1 and TRBJ1-5; 7 bases are shared with TRBD1. This CDR3 has 15 residues. The V segment lost 4 bases and the J segment 4 bases; nucleotides outside the gene matches: 8. Germline lookup yields CDR1 SGHRS and CDR2 YFSETQ. CDR3 nucleotide sequence: TGCGCCAGCAGCATAATACCGGGACAGAATCAGCCCCAGCATTTT. Protein: CASSIIPGQNQPQHF.

The rearrangement uses TRBV30 and TRBJ1-2; 8 bases fit TRBD1. J lost 7 bases, V lost 0 bases, and 7 bases had no gene match. The CDR3 contains 14 residues. Germline V gene lookup returns CDR1 GTSNPN and CDR2 SVGIG (reference sequence). The DNA of the CDR3 is TGTGCCTGGAGTGTAGGGGACAGGTTTTTTGGCTACACCTTC. It codes for CAWSVGDRFFGYTF.

This clone turned up a few times. This chain uses TRBV19 with TRBJ1-4; D uncertain. The ends were cut back, 4 bases at V and 3 bases at J, with 12 bases in the middle. CDR3 length: 15 residues. Germline CDR1 is LNHDA and CDR2 is SQIVND (reference sequence). For the CDR3, the DNA is TGTGCCAGTAGTACTAACTCTAACCCTAATGAAAAACTGTTTTTT. It yields the protein CASSTNSNPNEKLFF.

The J gene is TRBJ1-3, the V gene TRBV19; 7 nucleotides align to TRBD1. V was clipped by 9 bases and J by 2 bases; unmatched bases: 7. Per the germline V gene, CDR1 is LNHDA and CDR2 is SQIVND (reference sequence). This CDR3 is 14 amino acids long. CDR3 region: CASRQGEAGNTIYF. In DNA, the CDR3 is TGTGCCAGCAGACAGGGCGAAGCTGGAAACACCATATATTTT.

This chain links TRBV19 with TRBJ2-3; D unclear. V shed 5 bases and J shed 5 bases, with 14 bases lying between them. The CDR3 consists of 14 residues. Germline V CDR1 and CDR2: LNHDA, SQIVND (reference sequence). CDR3 amino acids: CASSRMTSRDTQYF. As DNA, the CDR3 is TGTGCCAGTAGTCGGATGACATCAAGAGATACGCAGTATTTT.

The J gene is TRBJ2-1, the V gene TRBV7-7; tentatively, D is TRBD2 (5 bases). From germline, CDR1 is SSHAT and CDR2 FNYEAQ (reference sequence). With 3 bases removed from V and 2 bases from J, the gap between germline ends came to 11 bases. The CDR3 has 15 amino acids. The CDR3 is CASSFGRATYNEQFF. CDR3 nucleotides: TGTGCCAGCAGCTTCGGGCGGGCAACCTACAATGAGCAGTTCTTC.

This sequence joins TRBV6-1 and TRBJ2-7; 7 bases are shared with TRBD2. V dropped 1 base and J dropped 7; count of bases not matched to a gene: 7. Germline V gene data show CDR1 as MNHNS and CDR2 as SASEGT. The CDR3 sequence is 14 residues long. This CDR3 reads CASSEVGGLGEQYV. Written as DNA, the CDR3 is TGTGCCAGCAGTGAAGTGGGAGGGCTTGGGGAGCAGTACGTC.

The CDR3 sequence: CATSRDPGRAGELFF. The CDR3 bases are TGTGCCACCAGCAGAGACCCCGGGAGGGCCGGGGAGCTGTTTTTT. The chain joins TRBV15 to TRBJ2-2, with TRBD2 matching 8 bases. There are 15 residues in the CDR3. V gave up 0 bases and J gave up 6 bases; unmatched junction bases: 3. Germline CDR1 LNHNV, CDR2 YYDKDF (reference sequence).

This chain joins TRBV9 and TRBJ2-7; no firm D call. The CDR3 consists of 15 residues. The germline CDR1 and CDR2 sequences are SGDLS and YYNGEE. V lost 6 bases and J 0 bases, leaving 16 bases between the germline ends. CDR3 loop: CASTSRGRDSYEQYF. DNA for the CDR3: TGTGCCAGCACCTCCCGTGGGCGAGACTCCTACGAGCAGTACTTC.

J is TRBJ2-7 and V is TRBV10-3; the D is unclear. The CDR3 extends over 14 amino acids. The germline gives CDR1 ENHRY, CDR2 SYGVKD. Trimming took 0 bases from V and 1 from J, leaving 7 bases between them. CDR3 in amino acids: CAISESSVSYEQYF. The CDR3 region has the DNA TGTGCCATCAGTGAGTCCTCAGTTTCCTACGAGCAGTACTTC.

The chain is built from TRBV6-1 and TRBJ1-6; D is unclear. Looked up from germline, CDR1 is MNHNS and CDR2 is SASEGT. This CDR3 spans 15 amino acids. Trimming shortened V by 1 base and J by 12 bases, and 16 bases separated the two germline ends. The CDR3 here is CASSEGSPEGRPLHF. The CDR3 bases are TGTGCCAGCAGTGAAGGATCCCCGGAAGGGAGACCCCTCCACTTT.

The gene calls are TRBV11-3 and TRBJ2-2, with D perhaps TRBD1 (6 bases). Germline V gene lookup returns CDR1 SGHNT and CDR2 YENEEA. Trimming pared 5 bases from V and 5 bases from J, leaving 15 bases between. There are 15 residues in the CDR3. CDR3 nucleotide sequence: TGTGCCAGCAGCAACTCGGGACATCGGACCGGGGAGCTGTTTTTT. It translates to CASSNSGHRTGELFF. Filled out from reference TRBV11-3 and TRBJ2-2, the complete variable domain reads EAGVVQSPRYKIIEKKQPVAFWCNPISGHNTLYWYLQNLGQGPELLIRYENEEAVDDSQLPKDRFSAERLKGVDSTLKIQPAELGDSAVYLCASSNSGHRTGELFFGEGSRLTVL.

V and J are TRBV29-1 and TRBJ1-2; the match to TRBD1 covers 9 bases. CDR3 size: 13 residues. The germline CDR1 and CDR2 sequences are SQVTM and ANQGSEA. Trimming took 4 bases from V and 3 from J; bases not matched to a gene: 3. The CDR3 reads CSVVRDRDYGYTF. CDR3 in DNA: TGCAGCGTTGTCCGGGACAGGGACTATGGCTACACCTTC.

This clone was recorded only once. CDR3 protein: CASSIRGADTQYF. DNA for the CDR3: TGTGCCAGTAGTATCCGAGGGGCAGATACGCAGTATTTT. The chain couples TRBV19 to TRBJ2-3; D is perhaps TRBD1 or TRBD2 (5 bases each). Germline V gene data show CDR1 as LNHDA and CDR2 as SQIVND (reference sequence). Trimming removed 3 bases from V and 4 bases from J, with 8 bases in between. The CDR3 sequence is 13 residues long. Full variable domain (outside the CDR3, taken from reference TRBV19 and TRBJ2-3): DGGITQSPKYLFRKEGQNVTLSCEQNLNHDAMYWYRQDPGQGLRLIYYSQIVNDFQKGDIAEGYSVSREKKESFPLTVTSAQKNPTAFYLCASSIRGADTQYFGPGTRLTVL.

The chain joins TRBV6-7 to TRBJ1-4, with D maybe TRBD1 (5 bases). TRBV6-7 is given ORF status, its function remaining uncertain. There are 18 residues in the CDR3. The V and J ends lost 6 bases and 0 bases respectively, with 20 bases between them. The CDR3 loop is CASSLYYKRGTTNEKLFF. In DNA, the CDR3 is TGTGCCAGCAGCCTTTATTACAAGAGGGGAACAACTAATGAAAAACTGTTTTTT.

The chain recombines TRBV6-8 with TRBJ1-2; D is perhaps TRBD1 (6 bases). This CDR3 is 13 amino acids long. Trimming removed 6 bases at V and 6 bases at J, with 14 bases between. Germline lookup yields CDR1 MNHGY and CDR2 SAAAGT. The CDR3 spells CASSADSSNGYTF. CDR3 DNA sequence: TGTGCCAGCAGCGCGGACAGTTCGAATGGCTACACCTTC.

The chain employs TRBV1 and TRBJ2-4; the table gives TRBD1 as D, unverified against the DNA. TRBV1 is a listed pseudogene. There are 15 residues in the CDR3. The CDR3 DNA reads as TGCGCCAGCAGCCAGGGGGGACAGGGCAGGGACATTCAGTACTTC. Protein: CASSQGGQGRDIQYF.